These T cell receptor beta chains were read from a single sample in a study of T-cell memory formation after mild COVID-19. TCRdb processed the 5' RACE reads anew with MiXCR; each CDR3 protein has one entry. The sample contains about 180,000 distinct CDR3 sequences, 16% of which appear only once. Sequencing was performed on PBMCs or a T cell subset sorted from them (not recorded which). Receptors were obtained from an adult woman who had mild COVID-19 (a few samples of this study predate the infection). Cell type and time point are not known. CDR3s include the opening cysteine and the closing phenylalanine or tryptophan. D genes are given only for firm matches. Clone size appears in some rows only: once, few, many, or a class for an expanded clone.

-	TRBV7-2	-	TRBJ2-7	TGTGCCAGCAGCTCCGGGGTTACCTACGAGCAGTACTTC	CASSSGVTYEQYF
-	TRBV2	-	TRBJ2-7	TGTGCCAGCAGACCAGATTACAGGGTCCACGAGCAGTACTTC	CASRPDYRVHEQYF
-	TRBV7-9	TRBD2	TRBJ2-3	TGTGCCAGCAGCCTAGCGGGGGCCATCACAGATACGCAGTATTTT	CASSLAGAITDTQYF
-	TRBV7-2	-	TRBJ2-3	TGTGCCAGCAGCTTGAAAGGATCCTGGGGCACAGATACGCAGTATTTT	CASSLKGSWGTDTQYF
few	TRBV6-5	TRBD2	TRBJ2-3	TGTGCCAGCAGTTACTGGGCTAGCGGGAGTACAGATACGCAGTATTTT	CASSYWASGSTDTQYF
few	TRBV20-1	-	TRBJ1-2	TGCAGTGCTAGAACCACCGGGAGCCTTTGGGGCTACACCTTC	CSARTTGSLWGYTF
-	TRBV7-9	-	TRBJ1-1	TGTGCCAGCAGTTTCGCGGGAGGTGAAGCTTTCTTT	CASSFAGGEAFF
-	TRBV29-1	TRBD1	TRBJ2-7	TGCAGCGCCCTCAACAGGGGCAGCTCCTACGAGCAGTACTTC	CSALNRGSSYEQYF
many	TRBV9	-	TRBJ2-3	TGTGCCAGCGGCAGGGCTGATACGCAGTATTTT	CASGRADTQYF
many	TRBV10-3	-	TRBJ1-1	TGTGCCATCGCTTTTGAACCGAACACTGAAGCTTTCTTT	CAIAFEPNTEAFF
few	TRBV4-3	-	TRBJ2-1	TGCGCCAGCAGCCAAGAACTATTGGCTAGCTCCTACAATGAGCAGTTCTTC	CASSQELLASSYNEQFF
few	TRBV7-9	TRBD2	TRBJ2-1	TGTGCCAGCAGCCCACTAGCGGGGGGGCCCAATGAGCAGTTCTTC	CASSPLAGGPNEQFF
-	TRBV20-1	-	TRBJ1-1	TGCAGTGCTACAGAGAGGACTGAAGCTTTCTTT	CSATERTEAFF
-	TRBV4-1	-	TRBJ1-6	TGCGCCAGCAGCCAAGGGGTCGGATTTGTAGGTAATTCACCCCTCCACTTT	CASSQGVGFVGNSPLHF
-	TRBV3-1	-	TRBJ2-6	TGTGCCAGCACCCGAAACTCTGGGGCCAACGTCCTGACTTTC	CASTRNSGANVLTF
-	TRBV29-1	-	TRBJ2-7	TGCAGCGTTGGCAAGAGCTCCTACGAGCAGTACTTC	CSVGKSSYEQYF
few	TRBV7-2	-	TRBJ2-1	TGTGCCAGCAGCTTAGCGGGTCGTCGGGATGAGCAGTTCTTC	CASSLAGRRDEQFF
few	TRBV29-1	-	TRBJ2-1	TGCAGCGTTGGGGGACGAGGGAGAAGCTCCTACAATGAGCAGTTCTTC	CSVGGRGRSSYNEQFF